Here is one T cell receptor (beta chain) with its context. The CDR3 covers 14 residues. V gave up 3 bases and J gave up 4 bases; unmatched junction bases: 8. CDR1 and CDR2 from the germline V gene are GTSNPN and SVGIG (reference sequence). The data were obtained in a study of technical replicates of blood from several donors. The table came from immunoSEQ multiplex PCR; TCRdb's copy has only in-frame clones and leaves some out. The data contain tens of thousands of clones, about 94% of them seen just once; the ten biggest clones take up about 3%. The source is a human donor in good health. Some clones in this sample may be carry-over from other donors' samples. The sequenced sample consisted of PBMCs. The chain combines TRBV30 with TRBJ2-7; TRBD2 matches 8 bases. The CDR3 here is CAWRHGGAAYEQYF. As DNA, the CDR3 is TGTGCCTGGAGACACGGGGGGGCCGCGTACGAGCAGTACTTC. The entire variable domain, with the rest obtained from reference TRBV30 and TRBJ2-7, is as follows: SQTIHQWPATLVQPVGSPLSLECTVEGTSNPNLYWYRQAAGRGLQLLFYSVGIGQISSEVPQNLSASRPQDRQFILSSKKLLLSDSGFYLCAWRHGGAAYEQYFGPGTRLTVT.